This T cell receptor beta chain was recorded in a study of T cells in Graves' hyperthyroidism and ophthalmopathy. Germline V gives CDR1 MNHEY, CDR2 SVGEGT. The CDR3 covers 15 residues. J lost 8 bases, V lost 6 bases, and 12 bases had no gene match. This clonotype was counted many times. The antigen is not known. Uncontrolled infection, other autoimmune disease, pregnancy and lactation each barred patients from inclusion. Amplification targeted TCR beta CDR3 regions from RNA transcripts. Initially, a first-round RT-PCR of the TCR CDR3 employed the HTBI primer set. TCRdb reprocessed the multiplex PCR reads via MiXCR and lists one record per CDR3 protein. The table shows fewer than 650,000 distinct CDR3 sequences, with about 15% occurring only once. Study-wide results and caveats: The blood repertoire included most of the expanded thyroid clonotypes above 0.001.

The TCR sequence derives from a woman aged 35 to 49 with Graves' hyperthyroidism. Material for sequencing was blood. The chain links TRBV6-2 or TRBV6-3 to TRBJ2-1; the match to TRBD2 covers 8 bases. In DNA, the CDR3 is TGTGCCAGCAGGGACACGGGGGGGAGGAACTATGAGCAGTTCTTC. This gives the protein CASRDTGGRNYEQFF.